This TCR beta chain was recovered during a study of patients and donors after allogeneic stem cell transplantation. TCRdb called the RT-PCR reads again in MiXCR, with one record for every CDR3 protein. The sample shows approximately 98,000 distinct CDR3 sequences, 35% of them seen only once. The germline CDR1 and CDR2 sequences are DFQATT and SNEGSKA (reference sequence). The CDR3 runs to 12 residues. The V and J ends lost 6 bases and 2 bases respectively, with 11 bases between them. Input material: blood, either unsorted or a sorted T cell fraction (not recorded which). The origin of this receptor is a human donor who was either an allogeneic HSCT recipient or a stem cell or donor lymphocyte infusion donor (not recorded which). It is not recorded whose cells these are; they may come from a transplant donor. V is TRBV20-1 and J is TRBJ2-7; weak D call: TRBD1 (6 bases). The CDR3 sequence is CSAPRDTYEQYF. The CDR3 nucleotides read TGCAGTGCCCCCCGGGACACCTACGAGCAGTACTTC.